The following is a TCR beta chain sequence with its context. Its antigen is undetermined. This sample is drawn from a study of T cell responses to AZD1222 COVID-19 vaccine. Whole-study results and caveats: Donors were largely white British and mainly female; clonal diversity was possibly underestimated.

Measured with immunoSEQ multiplex PCR; TCRdb has only the in-frame clones, and not every one. Counted here are 200,000 to 250,000 clones, roughly 94% occurring once; the ten biggest clones make up around 1.7%. Sample: peripheral blood, taken 28 days after the second dose of the MenACWY control vaccine. This receptor was obtained from an adult who received the MenACWY meningococcal vaccine as a control.

DNA for the CDR3: TGCAGTGCTAGTTCAGGACAGGGGGCAGGTGGAAACACCATATATTTT. This translates into CSASSGQGAGGNTIYF. The chain carries TRBV20-1 and TRBJ1-3, with TRBD1 identical over 11 bases. CDR3 length: 16 amino acids. Germline V lookup: CDR1 DFQATT, CDR2 SNEGSKA (reference sequence). With V trimmed by 3 bases and J by 3 bases, 7 bases remained unmatched.